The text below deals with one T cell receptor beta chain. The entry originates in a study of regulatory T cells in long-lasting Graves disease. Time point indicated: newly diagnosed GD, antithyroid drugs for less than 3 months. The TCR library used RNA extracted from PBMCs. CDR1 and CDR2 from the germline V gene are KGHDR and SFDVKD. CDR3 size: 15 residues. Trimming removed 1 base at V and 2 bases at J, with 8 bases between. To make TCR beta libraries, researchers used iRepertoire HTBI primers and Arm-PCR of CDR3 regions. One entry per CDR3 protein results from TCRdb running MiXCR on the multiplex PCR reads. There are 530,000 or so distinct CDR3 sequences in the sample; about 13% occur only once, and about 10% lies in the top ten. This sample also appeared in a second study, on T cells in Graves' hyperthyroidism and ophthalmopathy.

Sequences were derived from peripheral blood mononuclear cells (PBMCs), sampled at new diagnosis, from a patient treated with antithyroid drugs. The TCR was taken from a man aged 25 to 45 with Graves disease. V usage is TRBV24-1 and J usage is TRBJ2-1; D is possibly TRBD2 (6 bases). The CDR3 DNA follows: TGTGCCACCAGTGATTTTGGCGGGACCTACAATGAGCAGTTCTTC. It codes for CATSDFGGTYNEQFF.